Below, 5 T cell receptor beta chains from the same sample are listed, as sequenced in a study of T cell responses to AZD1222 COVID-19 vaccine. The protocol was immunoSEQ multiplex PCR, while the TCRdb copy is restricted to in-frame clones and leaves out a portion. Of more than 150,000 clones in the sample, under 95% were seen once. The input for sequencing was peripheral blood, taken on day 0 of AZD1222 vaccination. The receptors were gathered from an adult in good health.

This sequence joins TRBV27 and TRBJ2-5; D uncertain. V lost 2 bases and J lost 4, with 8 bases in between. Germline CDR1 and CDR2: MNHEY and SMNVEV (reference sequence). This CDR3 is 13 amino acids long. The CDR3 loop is CASSLGWGETQYF. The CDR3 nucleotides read TGTGCCAGCAGTTTAGGGTGGGGAGAGACCCAGTACTTC.

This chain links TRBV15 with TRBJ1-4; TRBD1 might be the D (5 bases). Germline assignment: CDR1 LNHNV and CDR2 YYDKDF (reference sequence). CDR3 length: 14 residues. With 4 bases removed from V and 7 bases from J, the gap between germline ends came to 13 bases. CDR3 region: CATSTEGLGEKLFF. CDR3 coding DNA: TGTGCCACCAGCACGGAGGGGCTGGGTGAAAAACTGTTTTTT.

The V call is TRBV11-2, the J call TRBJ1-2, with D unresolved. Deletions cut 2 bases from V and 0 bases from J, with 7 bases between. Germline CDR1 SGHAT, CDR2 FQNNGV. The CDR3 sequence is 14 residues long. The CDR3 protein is CASSLSLANYGYTF. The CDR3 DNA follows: TGTGCCAGCAGCTTATCTTTAGCTAACTATGGCTACACCTTC.

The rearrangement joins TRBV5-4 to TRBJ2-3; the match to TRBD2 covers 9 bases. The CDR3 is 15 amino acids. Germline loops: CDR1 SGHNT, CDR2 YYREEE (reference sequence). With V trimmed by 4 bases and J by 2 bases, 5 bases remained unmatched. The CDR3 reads CASSRSGGSTDTQYF. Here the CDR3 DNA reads TGTGCCAGCAGCCGAAGCGGGGGGTCCACAGATACGCAGTATTTT.

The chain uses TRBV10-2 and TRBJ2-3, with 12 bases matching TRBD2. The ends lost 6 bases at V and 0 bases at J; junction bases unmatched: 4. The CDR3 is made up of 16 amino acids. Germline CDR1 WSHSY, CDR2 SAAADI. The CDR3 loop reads CASRSLAGGSTDTQYF. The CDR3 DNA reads TGCGCCAGCAGGTCTCTAGCGGGGGGGAGCACAGATACGCAGTATTTT.